This T cell receptor beta chain was sequenced in a study of PD-L1 blockade in urothelial cancer. Study summary: Intravenous atezolizumab, 1,200 mg every 3 weeks, was begun by patients in the mid-2010s. The patients had undergone anywhere from 0 to 3 prior chemotherapy regimens. Study findings and constraints: Durable benefit was linked to greater 3-week expansion of tumor-associated blood clones.

Time point defined: peripheral blood 6 weeks after treatment start. Synthetic TCR analog templates were added to each PCR reaction. The data were produced by immunoSEQ multiplex PCR, yet TCRdb's version contains in-frame clones alone and is incomplete. The sample contains around 87,000 clones, 70% to 90% of which appear only once. Concerning this clone itself: What it recognizes is unknown.

The CDR3 has 15 amino acids. Germline values: CDR1 LNHDA, CDR2 SQIVND (reference sequence). Trimming stripped 5 bases from V and 0 bases from J, with 12 bases between. The genes are TRBV19 and TRBJ2-3; D is perhaps TRBD1 (6 bases). Here the sequenced sample was PBMCs, taken around atezolizumab (anti-PD-L1) treatment. The receptor was isolated from an older man with urothelial cancer. CDR3 sequence (DNA): TGTGCCAGTAGTCCCGGGACAACGAGCACAGATACGCAGTATTTT. Its translation is CASSPGTTSTDTQYF.